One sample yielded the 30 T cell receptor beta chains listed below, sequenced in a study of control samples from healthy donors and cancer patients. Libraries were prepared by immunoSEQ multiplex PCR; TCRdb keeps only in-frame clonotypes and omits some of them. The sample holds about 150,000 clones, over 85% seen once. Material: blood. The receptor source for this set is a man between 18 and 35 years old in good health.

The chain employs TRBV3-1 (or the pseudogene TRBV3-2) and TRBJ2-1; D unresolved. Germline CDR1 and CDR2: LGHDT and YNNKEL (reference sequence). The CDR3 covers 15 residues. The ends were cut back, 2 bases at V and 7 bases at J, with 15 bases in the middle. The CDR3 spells CASSQPAARRNEQFF. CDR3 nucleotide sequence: TGTGCCAGCAGCCAACCGGCCGCACGCAGGAATGAGCAGTTCTTC.

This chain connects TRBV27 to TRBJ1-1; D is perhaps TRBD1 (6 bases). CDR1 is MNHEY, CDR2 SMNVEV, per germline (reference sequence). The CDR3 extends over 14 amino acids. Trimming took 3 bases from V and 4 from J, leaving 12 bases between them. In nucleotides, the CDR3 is TGTGCCAGCAGTTTTAGGGGGGCGGCCACTGAAGCTTTCTTT. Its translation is CASSFRGAATEAFF.

The CDR3 nucleotides are TGTGCCAGCAGCTTTAGCGGGAGAGCGCATTCTGGCACAGATACGCAGTATTTT. This gives the protein CASSFSGRAHSGTDTQYF. V gene TRBV7-9 combines with J gene TRBJ2-3; 9 nucleotides agree with TRBD2. V dropped 3 bases and J dropped 1; count of bases not matched to a gene: 11. The CDR3 loop spans 18 amino acids. The germline V gene encodes CDR1 SEHNR and CDR2 FQNEAQ (reference sequence).

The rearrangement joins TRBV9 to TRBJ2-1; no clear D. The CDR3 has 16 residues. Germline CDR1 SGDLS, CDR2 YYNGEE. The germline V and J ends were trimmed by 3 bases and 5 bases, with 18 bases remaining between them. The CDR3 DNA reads TGTGCCAGCAGCGCGGTGGGCGGAAGAGGACACAATGAGCAGTTCTTC. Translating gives CASSAVGGRGHNEQFF.

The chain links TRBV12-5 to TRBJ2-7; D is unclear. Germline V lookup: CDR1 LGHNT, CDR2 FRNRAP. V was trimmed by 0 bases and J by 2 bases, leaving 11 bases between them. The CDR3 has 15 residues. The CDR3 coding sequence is TGTGCTAGTGGTTTGGTACCTTACCCTACCTACGAGCAGTACTTC. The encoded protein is CASGLVPYPTYEQYF.

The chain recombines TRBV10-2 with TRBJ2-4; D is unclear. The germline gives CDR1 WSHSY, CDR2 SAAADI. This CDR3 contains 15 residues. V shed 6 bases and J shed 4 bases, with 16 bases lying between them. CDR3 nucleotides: TGCGCCAGCAGCCGCGCAGAGCCGCAGAAAAACATTCAGTACTTC. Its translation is CASSRAEPQKNIQYF.

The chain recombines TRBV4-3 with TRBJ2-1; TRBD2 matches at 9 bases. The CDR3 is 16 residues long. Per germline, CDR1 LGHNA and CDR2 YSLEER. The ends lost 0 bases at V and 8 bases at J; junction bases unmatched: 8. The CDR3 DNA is TGCGCCAGCAGCCAAGATAAGGGGCGGGAGGGCTATGAGCAGTTCTTC. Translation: CASSQDKGREGYEQFF.

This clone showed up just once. For the CDR3, the DNA is TGTGCCACCAGCAGATCTTTCGGCAGGGTCGAAAAACTGTTTTTT. Translation: CATSRSFGRVEKLFF. The chain has TRBV15 and TRBJ1-4; perhaps TRBD1 as D (5 bases). The CDR3 runs to 15 residues. The germline V gene encodes CDR1 LNHNV and CDR2 YYDKDF (reference sequence). The V end lost 2 bases, the J end lost 8 bases, and 15 bases lay between the germline ends.

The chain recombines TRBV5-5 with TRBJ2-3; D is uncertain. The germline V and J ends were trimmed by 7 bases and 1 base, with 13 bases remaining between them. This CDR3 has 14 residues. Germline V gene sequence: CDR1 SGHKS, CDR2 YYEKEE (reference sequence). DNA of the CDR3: TGTGCCAGCGGTCCAAGGGTGGGCACAGATACGCAGTATTTT. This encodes CASGPRVGTDTQYF.

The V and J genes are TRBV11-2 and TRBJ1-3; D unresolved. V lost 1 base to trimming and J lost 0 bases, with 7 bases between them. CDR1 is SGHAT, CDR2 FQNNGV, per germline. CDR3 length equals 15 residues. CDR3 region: CASSLGTVSGNTIYF. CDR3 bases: TGTGCCAGCAGCTTAGGTACGGTCTCTGGAAACACCATATATTTT.

The CDR3 here is CASSPGGIDSNQPQHF. DNA for the CDR3: TGTGCCAGCTCACCAGGCGGTATCGATAGCAATCAGCCCCAGCATTTT. The chain is built from TRBV18 and TRBJ1-5; D not certain. CDR3 length: 16 amino acids. Germline CDR1 KGHSH, CDR2 LQKENI. Between the trimmed V and J ends, which lost 2 bases and 0 bases, there was a span of 11 bases.

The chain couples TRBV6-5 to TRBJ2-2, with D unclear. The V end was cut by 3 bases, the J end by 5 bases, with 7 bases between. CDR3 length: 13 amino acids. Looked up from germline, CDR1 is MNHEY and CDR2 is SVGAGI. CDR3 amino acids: CASSYRTTGELFF. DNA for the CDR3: TGTGCCAGCAGTTATCGGACGACCGGGGAGCTGTTTTTT.

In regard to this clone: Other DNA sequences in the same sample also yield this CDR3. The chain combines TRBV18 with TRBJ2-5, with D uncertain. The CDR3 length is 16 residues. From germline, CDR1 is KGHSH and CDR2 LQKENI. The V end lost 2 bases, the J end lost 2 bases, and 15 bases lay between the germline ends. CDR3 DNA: TGTGCCAGCTCACCAGGCTCGGCTACCCCGCAAGAGACCCAGTACTTC. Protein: CASSPGSATPQETQYF.

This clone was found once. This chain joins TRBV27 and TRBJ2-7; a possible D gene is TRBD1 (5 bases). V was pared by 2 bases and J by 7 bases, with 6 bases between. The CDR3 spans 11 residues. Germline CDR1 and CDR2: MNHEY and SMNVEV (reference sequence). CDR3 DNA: TGTGCCAGCAGTTTAGGGGCAGAGCAGTACTTC. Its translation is CASSLGAEQYF.

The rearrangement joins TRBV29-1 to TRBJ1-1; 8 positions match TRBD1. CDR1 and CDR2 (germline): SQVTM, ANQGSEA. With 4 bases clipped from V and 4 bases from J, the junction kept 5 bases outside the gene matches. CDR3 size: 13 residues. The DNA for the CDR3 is TGCAGCGTTGGAAAAACAGGGGGCACTGAAGCTTTCTTT. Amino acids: CSVGKTGGTEAFF.

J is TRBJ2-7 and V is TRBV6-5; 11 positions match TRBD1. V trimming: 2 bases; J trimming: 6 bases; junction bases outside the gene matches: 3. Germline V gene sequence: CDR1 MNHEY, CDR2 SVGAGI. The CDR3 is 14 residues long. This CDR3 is CASSYGQGAGEQYF. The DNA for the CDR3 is TGTGCCAGCAGTTACGGACAGGGGGCGGGCGAGCAGTACTTC.

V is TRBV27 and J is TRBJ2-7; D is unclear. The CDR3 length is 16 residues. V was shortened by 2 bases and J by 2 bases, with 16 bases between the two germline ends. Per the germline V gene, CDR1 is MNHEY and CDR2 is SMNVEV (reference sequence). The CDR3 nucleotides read TGTGCCAGCAGTTTAAGGGTTCCCGACGGAACCTACGAGCAGTACTTC. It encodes CASSLRVPDGTYEQYF.

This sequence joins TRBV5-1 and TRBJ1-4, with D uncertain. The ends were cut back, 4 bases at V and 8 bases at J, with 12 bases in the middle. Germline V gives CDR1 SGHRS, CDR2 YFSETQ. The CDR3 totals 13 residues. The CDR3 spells CASSGEVGEKLFF. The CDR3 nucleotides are TGCGCCAGCAGCGGGGAGGTAGGGGAAAAACTGTTTTTT.

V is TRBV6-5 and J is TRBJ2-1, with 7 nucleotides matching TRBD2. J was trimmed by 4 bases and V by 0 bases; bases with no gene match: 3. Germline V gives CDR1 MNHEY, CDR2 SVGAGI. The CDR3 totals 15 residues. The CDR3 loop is CASSYSAGAYNEQFF. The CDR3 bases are TGTGCCAGCAGTTACTCGGCGGGAGCATACAATGAGCAGTTCTTC.

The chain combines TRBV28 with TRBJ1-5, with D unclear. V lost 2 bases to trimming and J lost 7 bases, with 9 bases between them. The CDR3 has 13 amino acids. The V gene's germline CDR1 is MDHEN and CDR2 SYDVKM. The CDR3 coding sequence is TGTGCCAGCAGTTTACAGCTTGGGCAGCCCCAGCATTTT. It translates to CASSLQLGQPQHF.

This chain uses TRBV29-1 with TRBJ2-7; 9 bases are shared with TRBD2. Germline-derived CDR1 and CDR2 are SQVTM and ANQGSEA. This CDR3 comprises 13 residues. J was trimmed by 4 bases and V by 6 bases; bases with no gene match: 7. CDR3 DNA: TGCAGCGTACGGGGTAGCGGGAGTTACGAGCAGTACTTC. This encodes CSVRGSGSYEQYF.

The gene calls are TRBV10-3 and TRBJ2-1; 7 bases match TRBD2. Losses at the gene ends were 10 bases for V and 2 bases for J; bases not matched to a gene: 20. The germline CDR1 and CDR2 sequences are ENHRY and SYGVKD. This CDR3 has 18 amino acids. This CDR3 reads CATTLRTQRGRAYNEQFF. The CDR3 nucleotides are TGTGCCACCACGCTTAGAACTCAGCGGGGCAGGGCCTACAATGAGCAGTTCTTC.

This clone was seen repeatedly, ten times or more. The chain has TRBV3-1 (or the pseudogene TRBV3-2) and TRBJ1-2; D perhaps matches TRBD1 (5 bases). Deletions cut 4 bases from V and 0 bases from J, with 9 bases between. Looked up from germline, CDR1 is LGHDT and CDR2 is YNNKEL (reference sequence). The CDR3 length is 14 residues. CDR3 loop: CASSRWGPNYGYTF. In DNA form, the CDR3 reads TGTGCCAGCAGCCGCTGGGGACCTAACTATGGCTACACCTTC.

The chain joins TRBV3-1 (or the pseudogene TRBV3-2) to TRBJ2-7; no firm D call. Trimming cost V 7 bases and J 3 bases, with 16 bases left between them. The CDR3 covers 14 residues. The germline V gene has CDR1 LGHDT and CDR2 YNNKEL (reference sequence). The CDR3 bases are TGTGCCAGCACCCCCCGCAGCCAGATCTACGAGCAGTACTTC. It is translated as CASTPRSQIYEQYF.

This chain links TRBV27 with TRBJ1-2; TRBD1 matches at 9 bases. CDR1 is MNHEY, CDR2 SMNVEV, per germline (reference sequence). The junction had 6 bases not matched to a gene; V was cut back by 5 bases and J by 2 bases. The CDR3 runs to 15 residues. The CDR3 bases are TGTGCCAGCAGTCCACGACAGGGGGTAAACTATGGCTACACCTTC. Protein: CASSPRQGVNYGYTF.

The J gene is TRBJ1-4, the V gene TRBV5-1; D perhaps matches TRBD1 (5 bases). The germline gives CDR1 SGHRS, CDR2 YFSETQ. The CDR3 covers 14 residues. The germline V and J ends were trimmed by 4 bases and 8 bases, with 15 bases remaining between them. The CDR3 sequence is CASSTGRDGEKLFF. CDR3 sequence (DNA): TGCGCCAGCAGCACAGGCAGGGACGGCGAAAAACTGTTTTTT.

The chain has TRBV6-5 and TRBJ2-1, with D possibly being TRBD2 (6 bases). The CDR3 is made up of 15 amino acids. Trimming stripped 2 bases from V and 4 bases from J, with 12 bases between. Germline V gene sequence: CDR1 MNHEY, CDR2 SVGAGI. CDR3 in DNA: TGTGCCAGCAGTTACATGGGTGCGGGATACAATGAGCAGTTCTTC. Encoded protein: CASSYMGAGYNEQFF.

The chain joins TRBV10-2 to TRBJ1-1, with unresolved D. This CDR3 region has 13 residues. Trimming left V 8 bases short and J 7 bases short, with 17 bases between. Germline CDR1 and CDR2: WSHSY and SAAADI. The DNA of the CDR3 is TGCGCCAGCGTAGGACCCTCGAGGGTTGAAGCTTTCTTT. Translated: CASVGPSRVEAFF.

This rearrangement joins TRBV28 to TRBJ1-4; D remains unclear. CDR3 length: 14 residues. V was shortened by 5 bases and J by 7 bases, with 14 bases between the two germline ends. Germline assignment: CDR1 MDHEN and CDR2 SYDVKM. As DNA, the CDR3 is TGTGCCAGCAGTACTCCGCAAGGAGGTGAAAAACTGTTTTTT. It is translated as CASSTPQGGEKLFF.

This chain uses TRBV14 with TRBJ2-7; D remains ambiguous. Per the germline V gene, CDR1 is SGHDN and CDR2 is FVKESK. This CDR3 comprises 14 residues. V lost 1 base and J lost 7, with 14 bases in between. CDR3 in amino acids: CASSQVGGEREQYF. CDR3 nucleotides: TGTGCCAGCAGCCAAGTCGGCGGAGAAAGGGAGCAGTACTTC. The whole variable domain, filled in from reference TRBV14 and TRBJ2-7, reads EAGVTQFPSHSVIEKGQTVTLRCDPISGHDNLYWYRRVMGKEIKFLLHFVKESKQDESGMPNNRFLAERTGGTYSTLKVQPAELEDSGVYFCASSQVGGEREQYFGPGTRLTVT.